These 7 T cell receptor beta chains were sequenced from one sample in a study of vaccination and CD4 T cells after COVID-19. No antigen has been identified for these receptors. Cultured CD4+ T-cell DNA underwent Oncomine TCR Beta short-read sequencing. TCRdb itself ran the PCR reads through MiXCR, one entry per CDR3 protein. The sample shows 9,700 or so distinct CDR3 sequences, around 70% of them seen only once. Noted treatment: roughly 11-day PBMC culture with coronavirus spike peptide pools or control peptides (ViraFEST assay). What was sequenced was CD4+ T cells from blood, cultured in vitro. The receptors come from a human donor who had recovered from COVID-19.

J is TRBJ1-2 and V is TRBV20-1, with a weak D call TRBD1 (6 bases). CDR3 length equals 13 residues. The V gene's germline CDR1 is DFQATT and CDR2 SNEGSKA (reference sequence). The V end lost 1 base, the J end lost 3 bases, and 9 bases lay between the germline ends. DNA of the CDR3: TGCAGTGCTAGAGTAGGGGGGGACTATGGCTACACCTTC. Translating gives CSARVGGDYGYTF.

The chain recombines TRBV5-6 with TRBJ1-1; D is unresolved. In germline, CDR1 is SGHDT, CDR2 YYEEEE. Trimming stripped 5 bases from V and 0 bases from J, with 8 bases between. This CDR3 spans 13 amino acids. CDR3 sequence: CASRRGMNTEAFF. In nucleotides, the CDR3 is TGTGCCAGCAGACGTGGCATGAACACTGAAGCTTTCTTT.

The genes are TRBV7-2 and TRBJ1-2; perhaps TRBD1 as D (5 bases). The CDR3 has 14 amino acids. The V end was cut by 3 bases, the J end by 8 bases, with 16 bases between. Germline V CDR1 and CDR2: SGHTA, FQGNSA. The CDR3 sequence: CASSFRAGREGYTF. The CDR3, as DNA: TGTGCCAGCAGCTTCCGGGCAGGGCGAGAGGGCTACACCTTC.

The chain links TRBV28 to TRBJ1-2, with TRBD1 as a possible D gene (5 bases). The CDR3 loop spans 13 amino acids. Deletions cut 6 bases from V and 3 bases from J, with 11 bases between. The germline V gene has CDR1 MDHEN and CDR2 SYDVKM. In DNA form, the CDR3 reads TGTGCCAGCAGCCCGGACACCGACTATGGCTACACCTTC. Protein sequence: CASSPDTDYGYTF.

The V gene is TRBV20-1, the J gene TRBJ1-5, with a weak D call TRBD1 (6 bases). The CDR3 covers 13 residues. Germline values: CDR1 DFQATT, CDR2 SNEGSKA (reference sequence). The CDR3: CSLTGLSNQPQHF. CDR3 sequence (DNA): TGCAGCCTTACAGGGCTTAGCAATCAGCCCCAGCATTTT.

This clonotype was recorded a few times. The chain combines TRBV7-3 with TRBJ1-2; 12 bases align to TRBD1. Germline assignment: CDR1 SGHTA and CDR2 FQGTGA. V gave up 0 bases and J gave up 4 bases; unmatched junction bases: 6. There are 17 residues in the CDR3. CDR3 loop: CASSLTGQGARVYGYTF. CDR3 coding DNA: TGTGCCAGCAGCTTAACGGGACAGGGGGCTCGGGTCTATGGCTACACCTTC.

The chain is built from TRBV7-2 and TRBJ1-2, with 7 nucleotides matching TRBD1. The CDR3 is made up of 13 amino acids. Germline V gene data show CDR1 as SGHTA and CDR2 as FQGNSA. V trimming: 0 bases; J trimming: 7 bases; junction bases outside the gene matches: 2. The CDR3: CASSLAGQSGYTF. The CDR3 nucleotides read TGTGCCAGCAGCTTAGCGGGACAGAGTGGCTACACCTTC.